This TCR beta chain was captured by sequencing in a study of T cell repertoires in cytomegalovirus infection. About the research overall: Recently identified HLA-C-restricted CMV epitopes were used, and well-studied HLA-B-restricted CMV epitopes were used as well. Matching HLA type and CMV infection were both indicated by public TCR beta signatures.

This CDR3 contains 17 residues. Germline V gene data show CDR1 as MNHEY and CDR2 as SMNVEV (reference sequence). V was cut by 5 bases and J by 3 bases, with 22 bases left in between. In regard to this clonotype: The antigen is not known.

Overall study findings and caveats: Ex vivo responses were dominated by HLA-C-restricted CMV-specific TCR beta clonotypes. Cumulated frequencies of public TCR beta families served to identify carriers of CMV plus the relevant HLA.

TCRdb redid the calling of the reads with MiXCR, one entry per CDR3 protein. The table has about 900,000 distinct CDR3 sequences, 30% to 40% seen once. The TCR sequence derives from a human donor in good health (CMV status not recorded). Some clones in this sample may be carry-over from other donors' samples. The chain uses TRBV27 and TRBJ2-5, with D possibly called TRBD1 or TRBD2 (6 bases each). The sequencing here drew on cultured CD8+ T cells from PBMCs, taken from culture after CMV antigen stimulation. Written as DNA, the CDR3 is TGTGCCAGCAGTCCCCGGGGGCCCAGAGGGGTCGAAGAGACCCAGTACTTC. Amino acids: CASSPRGPRGVEETQYF.